This is a list of T cell receptor beta chains from one sample in a study of CD8+ T cells in alopecia areata. Sequencing used immunoSEQ multiplex PCR; TCRdb keeps in-frame clones, though not all of them. The sample consists of 200,000 to 250,000 clones, 57% of them appearing once. The starting material was CD4+ T cells sorted from blood, obtained at week 0. Every receptor here comes from a human donor with alopecia areata. Both conserved end residues are part of each CDR3. D genes are given only for firm matches. Clone size is not always given. Where it is, it says once, few, many or a class for expanded clones.

CSVGRPLNTEAFF | TGCAGCGTTGGTAGGCCGTTGAACACTGAAGCTTTCTTT | . | . | TRBJ1-1 | TRBV29-1
CASSGSGANVLTF | TGCGCCAGCAGTGGAAGTGGGGCCAACGTCCTGACTTTC | few | . | TRBJ2-6 | TRBV5-1
CAWSLGGNTEAFF | TGTGCCTGGAGTTTAGGAGGGAACACTGAAGCTTTCTTT | . | . | TRBJ1-1 | TRBV30
CASRRIETDTQYF | TGTGCCAGCAGAAGGATTGAGACAGATACGCAGTATTTT | . | . | TRBJ2-3 | TRBV7-9
CASSLRQGNGYEQYF | TGTGCCAGCAGCCTCCGCCAAGGGAATGGCTACGAGCAGTACTTC | few | . | TRBJ2-7 | TRBV14
CASTRLAGDTDTQYF | TGCGCCAGCACCCGACTAGCGGGGGACACAGATACGCAGTATTTT | . | TRBD2 | TRBJ2-3 | TRBV23-1
CSAEGAGYEQYF | TGCAGCGCGGAGGGGGCAGGGTACGAGCAGTACTTC | . | . | TRBJ2-7 | TRBV29-1
CSVETGTGGNEQFF | TGCAGCGTTGAAACCGGGACAGGGGGTAATGAGCAGTTCTTC | . | TRBD1 | TRBJ2-1 | TRBV29-1
CASSSGTGGNQPQHF | TGTGCCAGCAGCTCCGGGACAGGGGGCAATCAGCCCCAGCATTTT | . | TRBD1 | TRBJ1-5 | TRBV7-8
CASSLEGTAVAYNEQFF | TGTGCCAGCAGCTTAGAAGGGACAGCCGTTGCGTACAATGAGCAGTTCTTC | once | TRBD1 | TRBJ2-1 | TRBV7-2
CASSLYSYEQYF | TGTGCCAGCAGCTTGTACTCCTACGAGCAGTACTTC | once | . | TRBJ2-7 | TRBV5-6
CSVERTSSEQFF | TGCAGCGTTGAACGGACTAGCTCTGAGCAGTTCTTC | . | TRBD2 | TRBJ2-1 | TRBV29-1
CASSGWGAYYGYTF | TGTGCCAGCAGCGGGTGGGGCGCTTACTATGGCTACACCTTC | once | . | TRBJ1-2 | TRBV9
CASTPGEAASYEQYF | TGTGCCAGTACCCCGGGCGAGGCAGCTAGCTACGAGCAGTACTTC | . | . | TRBJ2-7 | TRBV19
CASSSPRDRGNTIYF | TGTGCCAGCAGCTCCCCTCGGGACAGAGGAAACACCATATATTTT | . | TRBD1 | TRBJ1-3 | TRBV7-9
CASSFGGTNYGYTF | TGTGCCAGCAGCTTTGGGGGGACTAACTATGGCTACACCTTC | . | . | TRBJ1-2 | TRBV7-9
CAWSVAGGGTEAFF | TGTGCCTGGAGTGTAGCAGGGGGCGGCACTGAAGCTTTCTTT | . | TRBD1 | TRBJ1-1 | TRBV30
CSARGDYEQYF | TGCAGTGCTAGGGGTGACTACGAGCAGTACTTC | . | . | TRBJ2-7 | TRBV20-1
CAWSGLAGVHEQYF | TGTGCCTGGAGTGGACTAGCGGGAGTCCACGAGCAGTACTTC | few | TRBD2 | TRBJ2-7 | TRBV30
CASSLGQGASIDYGYTF | TGTGCCAGCAGCTTGGGACAGGGGGCGTCGATAGACTATGGCTACACCTTC | once | TRBD1 | TRBJ1-2 | TRBV7-2
CSGPGGRNIQYF | TGCAGCGGACCGGGCGGCCGAAACATTCAGTACTTC | . | . | TRBJ2-4 | TRBV29-1
CACPGASGKPDTQYF | TGTGCCTGCCCGGGGGCTAGCGGGAAGCCAGATACGCAGTATTTT | once | TRBD2 | TRBJ2-3 | TRBV2
CSALDSPAKFF | TGCAGTGCCTTGGACAGCCCGGCAAAGTTCTTC | . | . | TRBJ2-1 | TRBV20-1
CASRPSGSSYEQYF | TGTGCCAGCAGACCCAGCGGGAGTTCTTACGAGCAGTACTTC | . | TRBD2 | TRBJ2-7 | TRBV6-5
CSARETHTF | TGCAGTGCGCGGGAAACCCACACCTTC | few | . | TRBJ1-2 | TRBV20-1
CASSGPGQSSAFF | TGTGCCAGCAGCGGCCCGGGACAGTCATCCGCTTTCTTT | few | TRBD1 | TRBJ1-1 | TRBV9
CASRESSGANVLTF | TGTGCCAGCAGGGAGAGCTCTGGGGCCAACGTCCTGACTTTC | . | . | TRBJ2-6 | TRBV27
CASRDRAYEQYF | TGTGCCAGCCGGGACAGAGCCTACGAGCAGTACTTC | . | TRBD1 | TRBJ2-7 | TRBV6-6
CATSVQGDYNSPLHF | TGTGCCACCAGCGTACAGGGGGACTATAATTCACCCCTCCACTTT | . | TRBD1 | TRBJ1-6 | TRBV15
CASSPPGNTEAFF | TGCGCCAGCAGCCCTCCGGGGAACACTGAAGCTTTCTTT | . | . | TRBJ1-1 | TRBV5-1
CAWSPGLARGDTQYF | TGTGCCTGGAGCCCCGGACTAGCGCGAGGGGATACGCAGTATTTT | . | TRBD2 | TRBJ2-3 | TRBV30
CASSLVAGMETQYF | TGCGCCAGCAGCTTGGTAGCGGGCATGGAGACCCAGTACTTC | few | TRBD2 | TRBJ2-5 | TRBV5-1
CANLFDRGANYGYTF | TGTGCCAACTTATTTGACAGGGGCGCCAACTATGGCTACACCTTC | . | TRBD1 | TRBJ1-2 | TRBV6-1
CASRPILANTGELFF | TGTGCCAGCAGACCCATCCTCGCGAACACCGGGGAGCTGTTTTTT | . | . | TRBJ2-2 | TRBV2
CASSERRGLNTEAFF | TGTGCCAGCAGCGAGCGCAGGGGGCTGAACACTGAAGCTTTCTTT | . | TRBD1 | TRBJ1-1 | TRBV9
CASSETVTTEAFF | TGTGCCAGCAGCGAGACAGTAACTACTGAAGCTTTCTTT | . | . | TRBJ1-1 | TRBV9
CASSAWTGTNEQFF | TGTGCCAGCAGCGCTTGGACAGGCACGAATGAGCAGTTCTTC | . | TRBD1 | TRBJ2-1 | TRBV7-6
CASTGLRYGYTF | TGTGCCAGCACGGGGCTTCGGTATGGCTACACCTTC | . | . | TRBJ1-2 | TRBV2
CASSGRAPSGQFF | TGTGCCAGCAGTGGCCGGGCCCCATCGGGGCAGTTCTTC | . | . | TRBJ2-1 | TRBV25-1
CASSATATNTEAFF | TGTGCCAGCAGCGCAACGGCAACGAACACTGAAGCTTTCTTT | . | . | TRBJ1-1 | TRBV6-5
CASSLGVHNEQFF | TGCGCCAGCAGCTTGGGCGTACACAATGAGCAGTTCTTC | . | . | TRBJ2-1 | TRBV5-1
CASSYSREGYTF | TGTGCCAGCAGTTACTCGCGAGAAGGCTACACCTTC | . | . | TRBJ1-2 | TRBV6-6
CASRGLADTYEQYF | TGCGCCAGCAGGGGACTAGCGGACACCTACGAGCAGTACTTC | . | TRBD2 | TRBJ2-7 | TRBV10-2
CASSPWTAPGTQYF | TGTGCCAGCAGCCCCTGGACTGCTCCTGGCACCCAGTACTTC | . | . | TRBJ2-5 | TRBV9
CASSLDVQIYGYTF | TGTGCCAGCAGCTTGGACGTACAGATCTATGGCTACACCTTC | . | . | TRBJ1-2 | TRBV7-2
CASSLVMRDDSPLHF | TGTGCCAGCAGCTTAGTAATGCGGGACGATTCACCCCTCCACTTT | . | . | TRBJ1-6 | TRBV7-8
CASSLDGGTEAFF | TGTGCCAGCAGCTTGGATGGGGGGACTGAAGCTTTCTTT | . | . | TRBJ1-1 | TRBV7-9
CASSESREAFF | TGTGCCAGCAGTGAAAGCCGGGAAGCTTTCTTT | few | . | TRBJ1-1 | TRBV25-1
CAWREGVRTEAFF | TGTGCCTGGAGGGAAGGGGTTCGCACTGAAGCTTTCTTT | few | . | TRBJ1-1 | TRBV30
CASKVNTEAFF | TGTGCCAGCAAGGTGAACACTGAAGCTTTCTTT | few | . | TRBJ1-1 | TRBV6-5
CASSRDRENTEAFF | TGTGCCAGCAGCCGGGACAGAGAGAACACTGAAGCTTTCTTT | . | TRBD1 | TRBJ1-1 | TRBV25-1
CASSLTGGGGELFF | TGTGCCAGCAGCTTAACAGGGGGCGGCGGGGAGCTGTTTTTT | . | TRBD1 | TRBJ2-2 | TRBV7-3
CASRDSAYEQYF | TGTGCCAGCAGGGACAGCGCCTACGAGCAGTACTTC | many | . | TRBJ2-7 | TRBV6-5
CASSPLAGGLGSQYF | TGTGCCAGCAGCCCACTAGCGGGGGGGCTAGGGTCCCAGTACTTC | . | TRBD2 | TRBJ2-5 | TRBV7-8
CASSVGLAGTYEQYF | TGTGCCAGCAGTGTCGGACTAGCGGGAACCTACGAGCAGTACTTC | . | TRBD2 | TRBJ2-7 | TRBV2
CASSAQVNTGELFF | TGTGCCAGCAGTGCCCAGGTTAACACCGGGGAGCTGTTTTTT | . | . | TRBJ2-2 | TRBV6-1